Presented here are 4 T cell receptor beta chains from one specimen sequenced in a study of technical replicates of blood from a handful of donors. Here immunoSEQ multiplex PCR was the method, and the copy in TCRdb shows in-frame clones only, minus some. The profile shows roughly 15,000 clones, around 86% of them singletons. Material for sequencing was PBMCs. The receptors shown here come from a human donor in good health.

The chain recombines TRBV7-9 with TRBJ2-5, with D tentatively TRBD2 (6 bases). CDR1 is SEHNR and CDR2 is FQNEAQ in the germline V gene (reference sequence). Trimming left V 2 bases short and J 5 bases short, with 15 bases between. The CDR3 extends over 15 amino acids. The CDR3 region is CASSLLASSGETQYF. Here the CDR3 DNA reads TGTGCCAGCAGCTTACTGGCCTCAAGCGGGGAGACCCAGTACTTC. Based on the CDR3 plus reference TRBV7-9 and TRBJ2-5, the full variable domain is DTGVSQNPRHKITKRGQNVTFRCDPISEHNRLYWYRQTLGQGPEFLTYFQNEAQLEKSRLLSDRFSAERPKGSFSTLEIQRTEQGDSAMYLCASSLLASSGETQYFGPGTRLLVL.

The chain employs TRBV6-5 and TRBJ2-7, with 7 bases lining up with TRBD2. The CDR3 has 14 amino acids. V lost 5 bases and J lost 3; bases outside the gene matches: 7. CDR1 is MNHEY and CDR2 is SVGAGI in the germline V gene. The CDR3 DNA reads TGTGCCAGCAGTGAAGAAACTAGCGTCTACGAGCAGTACTTC. The encoded protein is CASSEETSVYEQYF.

The chain is built from TRBV6-1 and TRBJ1-4, with TRBD1 matching 8 bases. Germline-derived CDR1 and CDR2 are MNHNS and SASEGT. CDR3 size: 15 residues. V shed 10 bases and J 4 bases; nucleotides not matched to a gene: 11. The CDR3 loop is CATLPQGAGNEKLFF. The CDR3, as DNA: TGTGCCACCCTACCCCAGGGGGCGGGTAATGAAAAACTGTTTTTT.

In nucleotides, the CDR3 is TGCGCCAGCATGGGGAAAATATTGACTTATTGGGGGCCAGAGGTCGAGAGCTCCTACGAGCAGTACTTC. Translation gives CASMGKILTYWGPEVESSYEQYF. The rearrangement joins TRBV23-1 to TRBJ2-7, with D perhaps TRBD1 (6 bases). TRBV23-1 is given ORF status, its function remaining uncertain. The V and J ends lost 7 bases and 0 bases respectively, with 40 bases between them. The length of the CDR3 is 23 residues.